The source of this TCR beta chain is a study of T cells after yellow fever vaccination. Germline-derived CDR1 and CDR2 are LGHNT and FRNRAP. The CDR3 contains 14 residues. The junction had 5 bases not matched to a gene; V was cut back by 6 bases and J by 4 bases. The authors made TCR cDNA by 5'RACE template switching, adding a universal primer site and UMIs. TCRdb ran MiXCR on the 5' RACE reads and lists one entry per CDR3 protein. In the table there are hundreds of thousands of distinct CDR3 sequences, approximately 13% of which are singletons. Sequenced here: PBMCs, sampled on the day of the yellow fever booster vaccination. The V and J genes are TRBV12-5 and TRBJ1-4, with 7 bases matching TRBD1. This sequence originates from a young man who received the YFV17D yellow fever vaccine. In nucleotides, the CDR3 is TGTGCTAGTGGCTGGACAGGATTTAATGAAAAACTGTTTTTT. It specifies CASGWTGFNEKLFF.